The clone carrying this T cell receptor beta chain occurred many times. This sample was taken from a study of glioma-infiltrating T cells. Across the whole study: Low-grade gliomas were grade II; glioblastomas were grade IV at initial diagnosis. Sequencing aimed for about 4- to 11-fold coverage of 950,000 to 1,000,000 peripheral T cells.

This CDR3 has 14 amino acids. Per germline, CDR1 DFQATT and CDR2 SNEGSKA (reference sequence). V dropped 5 bases and J dropped 2 bases, with 14 bases sitting between them. TCR alpha and beta CDR3 regions were amplified from RNA using iRepertoire nested multiplex PCR. Tissue mRNA or PBMC total RNA, 100-400 ng, went into one-step reverse transcription and amplification. TCRdb analysed the multiplex PCR reads with MiXCR anew, one entry per CDR3 protein. Seen here are fewer than 500,000 distinct CDR3 sequences, 41% observed once, and the top ten hold approximately 12%. Sequenced material: glioma tissue, nonneoplastic brain tissue, or PBMCs (not recorded which). The sequence was obtained from a human donor with low-grade glioma or glioblastoma, undergoing nonglioma brain surgery, or in good health (not recorded which). The rearrangement joins TRBV20-1 to TRBJ2-3; D is unresolved. The CDR3 bases are TGCAGTGCTTTGACACCCCTATTCACAGATACGCAGTATTTT. This gives the protein CSALTPLFTDTQYF.